These 17 T cell receptor beta chains came from one sample sequenced in a study of blood T cell repertoires in COVID-19 (dated by TCRdb to the early 2020s). Receptors were amplified or captured by the immunoSEQ multiplex PCR assay. The source is immuneACCESS, and TCRdb retained only in-frame sequences with V and J called. Part of the clones is not carried over; for the studies checked, unresolved V genes explain less than half of this, and the remainder is unexplained. Here the sample has a few hundred thousand clones; 75% to 90% occur a single time. Roughly 2.2% of the sample is held by the ten biggest clonotypes. The material sequenced was peripheral blood. These receptors were taken from a man between 50 and 59 years old with acute or convalescent COVID-19.

This chain links TRBV10-3 with TRBJ1-1, with 7 bases that match TRBD1. The junction had 10 bases not matched to a gene; V was cut back by 3 bases and J by 0 bases. This CDR3 contains 17 residues. CDR1 ENHRY and CDR2 SYGVKD come from the germline V gene. CDR3 bases: TGTGCCATCAGTGATGACTACACAGGGGCGCTGAACACTGAAGCTTTCTTT. This translates into CAISDDYTGALNTEAFF.

The genes are TRBV6-5 and TRBJ1-5; no reliable D call. Trimming pared 4 bases from V and 5 bases from J, leaving 9 bases between. Germline V gene sequence: CDR1 MNHEY, CDR2 SVGAGI. The CDR3 length is 13 residues. The DNA of the CDR3 is TGTGCCAGCAGTTTGGTACGGGATCAGCCCCAGCATTTT. Amino acids: CASSLVRDQPQHF.

This clone has a handful of counts. Other DNA sequences in the same sample also yield this CDR3. The J gene is TRBJ1-6, the V gene TRBV6-6; 7 positions agree with TRBD1. V lost 6 bases, J lost 6 bases, and 5 bases stayed unmatched. The CDR3 has 14 residues. Germline V gives CDR1 MNHNY, CDR2 SVGAGI (reference sequence). In DNA form, the CDR3 reads TGTGCCAGCAGCCGACAGGGCCTTAATTCACCCCTCCACTTT. Its protein is CASSRQGLNSPLHF.

The chain is built from TRBV10-1 and TRBJ2-2; 9 positions agree with TRBD2. Germline trimming cut 6 bases from V and 5 bases from J; bases unmatched to any gene: 1. The CDR3 is made up of 13 amino acids. CDR1 and CDR2 (germline): WNHNN, SYGVQD (reference sequence). The CDR3 DNA is TGCGCCAGCAGCCTAGCGGGGACCGGGGAGCTGTTTTTT. It yields the protein CASSLAGTGELFF.

The chain combines TRBV27 with TRBJ2-7; possibly TRBD1 for D (5 bases). In germline, CDR1 is MNHEY, CDR2 SMNVEV (reference sequence). Trimming removed 3 bases at V and 2 bases at J, with 11 bases between. The CDR3 runs to 14 residues. The CDR3 DNA reads as TGTGCCAGCAGTTTCAGGCAGGGCACCTACGAGCAGTACTTC. Amino acid sequence: CASSFRQGTYEQYF.

The CDR3 region is CAWSGTGIDWPQHF. The DNA for the CDR3 is TGTGCCTGGAGTGGGACAGGCATTGACTGGCCCCAGCATTTT. The chain recombines TRBV30 with TRBJ1-5; 7 bases align to TRBD1. The V gene's germline CDR1 is GTSNPN and CDR2 SVGIG (reference sequence). V lost 1 base and J lost 9; bases outside the gene matches: 9. This CDR3 has 14 residues.

The sample holds many counts of this clone. The chain carries TRBV5-8 and TRBJ1-1, with D possibly being TRBD1 (5 bases). The CDR3 extends over 16 amino acids. V was trimmed by 5 bases and J by 4 bases, leaving 21 bases between them. Germline CDR1 SGHTS, CDR2 YDEGEE. The CDR3 sequence: CASRLHYGRGGTEAFF. The CDR3, as DNA: TGTGCCAGCAGACTCCATTATGGGAGGGGAGGCACTGAAGCTTTCTTT.

The CDR3 here is CAPGTNNYEQYF. DNA for the CDR3: TGTGCCCCCGGGACAAACAACTACGAGCAGTACTTC. The V and J genes are TRBV25-1 and TRBJ2-7, with D perhaps matching TRBD1 (6 bases). From germline, CDR1 is MGHDK and CDR2 SYGVNS. V lost 11 bases and J lost 3, with 14 bases in between. This CDR3 region has 12 residues.

The chain couples TRBV5-4 to TRBJ2-5; D is ambiguous. There are 13 residues in the CDR3. Trimming stripped 2 bases from V and 2 bases from J, with 7 bases between. Germline loops: CDR1 SGHNT, CDR2 YYREEE (reference sequence). The CDR3 nucleotides read TGTGCCAGCAGCTTCCCCAGTCAAGAGACCCAGTACTTC. It codes for CASSFPSQETQYF.

As DNA, the CDR3 is TGTGCCAGCAGTTACTCGACGGGACATCGCTCCTACGAGCAGTACTTC. Amino acids: CASSYSTGHRSYEQYF. The rearrangement joins TRBV6-5 to TRBJ2-7; tentative D call: TRBD1 (6 bases). The CDR3 is 16 amino acids. V lost 0 bases and J 0 bases, leaving 12 bases between the germline ends. Germline V lookup: CDR1 MNHEY, CDR2 SVGAGI.

This chain links TRBV5-1 with TRBJ2-6; D possibly corresponds to TRBD1 (6 bases). Trimming took off 3 bases at V and 0 bases at J, with 16 bases between the two ends. CDR1 is SGHRS and CDR2 is YFSETQ in the germline V gene. The CDR3 is 18 residues long. The CDR3 loop is CASSSILTGSSGANVLTF. The CDR3 nucleotides are TGCGCCAGCAGCTCGATTTTGACAGGTAGCTCTGGGGCCAACGTCCTGACTTTC.

This clone was observed a handful of times. The chain employs TRBV2 and TRBJ2-3; TRBD2 might be the D (6 bases). CDR3 length equals 15 residues. Looked up from germline, CDR1 is SNHLY and CDR2 is FYNNEI. V shed 7 bases and J shed 1 base, with 15 bases lying between them. The chain's CDR3 is CASTRGGGGTDTQYF. DNA for the CDR3: TGTGCCAGCACAAGGGGAGGCGGTGGCACAGATACGCAGTATTTT.

This rearrangement joins TRBV6-5 to TRBJ1-6; 7 positions agree with TRBD1. The CDR3 loop spans 13 amino acids. Unmatched junction bases numbered 4, after V lost 5 bases and J lost 9 bases. Germline CDR1 MNHEY, CDR2 SVGAGI. In nucleotides, the CDR3 is TGTGCCAGCAGTCCGGGGACAGTTTCACCCCTCCACTTT. Protein: CASSPGTVSPLHF.

The gene calls are TRBV6-5 and TRBJ1-6, with 7 bases matching TRBD1. CDR1 and CDR2 from the germline V gene are MNHEY and SVGAGI. CDR3 length: 14 residues. The V gene end was trimmed by 5 bases and the J gene end by 8 bases; junction bases not matched to a gene: 6. The CDR3 DNA reads as TGTGCCAGCAGTCCGGGACAGACACATTCACCCCTCCACTTT. This translates into CASSPGQTHSPLHF.

The rearrangement uses TRBV6-6 and TRBJ2-5; 12 nucleotides match TRBD1. The V and J ends lost 5 bases and 5 bases, in that order; junction bases with no gene match: 6. Germline loops: CDR1 MNHNY, CDR2 SVGAGI (reference sequence). This CDR3 is 15 amino acids long. As DNA, the CDR3 is TGTGCCAGCAGTGGCCCCGGGACAGGGGGCGAGACCCAGTACTTC. Its translation is CASSGPGTGGETQYF.

This clone has only one observation. CDR3 region: CASSGQAGNTIYF. CDR3 DNA sequence: TGCGCCAGCAGTGGGCAGGCTGGAAACACCATATATTTT. The chain employs TRBV10-2 and TRBJ1-3, with D unresolved. Germline V gene sequence: CDR1 WSHSY, CDR2 SAAADI. Trimming cost V 4 bases and J 2 bases, with 6 bases left between them. The CDR3 sequence is 13 residues long.

The chain joins TRBV5-1 to TRBJ1-2, with D perhaps matching TRBD1 (5 bases). The V end lost 0 bases, the J end lost 0 bases, and 12 bases lay between the germline ends. The CDR3 is 16 amino acids. Germline-derived CDR1 and CDR2 are SGHRS and YFSETQ. The DNA for the CDR3 is TGCGCCAGCAGCTTGGAAGGGGTCCCAGCTAACTATGGCTACACCTTC. Its protein is CASSLEGVPANYGYTF. Looking up the rest from reference TRBV5-1 and TRBJ1-2 gives the full variable domain: KAGVTQTPRYLIKTRGQQVTLSCSPISGHRSVSWYQQTPGQGLQFLFEYFSETQRNKGNFPGRFSGRQFSNSRSEMNVSTLELGDSALYLCASSLEGVPANYGYTFGSGTRLTVV.